What follows are 11 T cell receptor beta chains derived from one specimen sequenced in a study of T-cell memory formation after mild COVID-19. TCRdb reanalysed the 5' RACE reads using MiXCR and keeps one entry per CDR3 protein. The table records about 400,000 distinct CDR3 sequences, about 16% of them present only once. Sequenced: PBMCs or a T cell subset sorted from them (not recorded which). All receptors derive from a man younger than 35 who had mild COVID-19 (a few samples of this study predate the infection). Cell type and time point are not known.

The chain recombines TRBV18 with TRBJ2-3, with TRBD2 matching over 7 bases. This CDR3 is 16 amino acids long. In germline, CDR1 is KGHSH, CDR2 LQKENI. Trimming at V came to 0 bases and at J to 4 bases, leaving 7 bases not matched to a gene. CDR3: CASSPPSSGGADTQYF. The CDR3 region has the DNA TGTGCCAGCTCACCACCGAGCTCTGGGGGGGCAGATACGCAGTATTTT.

This clonotype was detected only a few times. V and J are TRBV4-1 and TRBJ1-2; 7 bases fit TRBD1. The ends lost 1 base at V and 3 bases at J; junction bases unmatched: 2. This CDR3 is built from 14 residues. Germline V gene sequence: CDR1 MGHRA, CDR2 YSYEKL. This CDR3 is CASSQAGTDYGYTF. In DNA, the CDR3 is TGCGCCAGCAGCCAAGCTGGGACAGACTATGGCTACACCTTC.

This chain links TRBV4-2 with TRBJ2-5; possibly TRBD2 for D (7 bases). The CDR3 is 15 residues long. The V and J ends lost 3 bases and 5 bases respectively, with 16 bases between them. CDR1 LGHNA and CDR2 YNFKEQ come from the germline V gene. The DNA of the CDR3 is TGTGCCAGCAGCCAGGCCGCGGGGGCCGGGGAGACCCAGTACTTC. Its protein product is CASSQAAGAGETQYF.

In this sample, this clonotype turned up a few times. CDR3 residues: CASSLGGFYYEQYV. The CDR3 DNA sequence: TGTGCCAGCAGCTTAGGGGGGTTTTACTACGAGCAGTACGTC. The chain links TRBV11-2 to TRBJ2-7; D may match TRBD1 or TRBD2 (5 bases each). Germline lookup yields CDR1 SGHAT and CDR2 FQNNGV. The CDR3 consists of 14 residues. Trimming stripped 1 base from V and 3 bases from J, with 10 bases between.

The chain links TRBV2 to TRBJ2-5; possible D gene TRBD1, 5 bases. Per germline, CDR1 SNHLY and CDR2 FYNNEI. The ends were cut back, 11 bases at V and 4 bases at J, with 11 bases in the middle. There are 11 residues in the CDR3. The CDR3 DNA reads TGTGCCGGGGCGTTGGGAGAGACCCAGTACTTC. Protein product: CAGALGETQYF.

This clonotype was detected only a few times. The gene calls are TRBV10-3 and TRBJ1-1; possibly TRBD1 for D (5 bases). CDR1 is ENHRY and CDR2 is SYGVKD in the germline V gene. Trimming shortened V by 5 bases and J by 0 bases, and 10 bases separated the two germline ends. The CDR3 runs to 14 residues. The CDR3 DNA reads as TGTGCCATCAGTCCCTCGACAGTGAACACTGAAGCTTTCTTT. Amino acid sequence: CAISPSTVNTEAFF.

The chain couples TRBV20-1 to TRBJ2-7; 7 bases align to TRBD2. From germline, CDR1 is DFQATT and CDR2 SNEGSKA (reference sequence). The trim removed 0 bases at V and 5 bases at J, leaving 4 bases unmatched. The CDR3 has 13 amino acids. The CDR3 reads CSARDPRGDEQYF. The CDR3 bases are TGCAGTGCTAGAGATCCCCGGGGGGACGAGCAGTACTTC.

This clonotype was detected only a few times. This chain links TRBV29-1 with TRBJ2-7, with D possibly TRBD2 on 5 matching bases. V was shortened by 8 bases and J by 2 bases, with 19 bases between the two germline ends. This CDR3 has 14 residues. Germline values: CDR1 SQVTM, CDR2 ANQGSEA. CDR3 protein: CSTSGMRLTYEQYF. DNA of the CDR3: TGCAGCACCTCGGGAATGCGGCTAACCTACGAGCAGTACTTC.

This clonotype appeared many times. CDR3 sequence: CAIWTLHEAFF. The CDR3 bases are TGTGCCATTTGGACCCTTCACGAAGCTTTCTTT. This rearrangement joins TRBV10-3 to TRBJ1-1; D is ambiguous. Germline-derived CDR1 and CDR2 are ENHRY and SYGVKD. With 9 bases removed from V and 8 bases from J, the gap between germline ends came to 13 bases. This CDR3 region has 11 residues.

The table lists this clonotype with a few counts. The J gene is TRBJ2-1, the V gene TRBV5-1; 8 nucleotides agree with TRBD1. With 4 bases clipped from V and 12 bases from J, the junction kept 12 bases outside the gene matches. Germline CDR1 and CDR2: SGHRS and YFSETQ. This CDR3 is built from 14 residues. The CDR3 is CASSVGQGLAWQFF. DNA for the CDR3: TGCGCCAGCAGCGTAGGACAGGGTTTGGCTTGGCAGTTCTTC.

V and J are TRBV4-1 and TRBJ1-5; D unresolved. The germline V gene encodes CDR1 MGHRA and CDR2 YSYEKL. V was clipped by 5 bases and J by 2 bases, with 7 bases between them. This CDR3 is 13 amino acids long. The CDR3 is CASSTVGNQPQHF. In nucleotides, the CDR3 is TGCGCCAGCAGCACAGTTGGCAATCAGCCCCAGCATTTT.